This TCR beta chain emerged from a study of T cell repertoires in cytomegalovirus infection. The overall study: Public TCR beta signatures indicated both CMV infection and matching HLA type. Study results and limitations: The ex vivo response was dominated by HLA-C-restricted CMV-specific TCR beta clonotypes.

Germline assignment: CDR1 SGHAT and CDR2 FQNNGV. V lost 1 base and J 2 bases, leaving 10 bases between the germline ends. The CDR3 runs to 15 residues. This clonotype occurred a few times. Its antigen is as yet unknown. TCRdb reprocessed the reads via MiXCR and lists one record per CDR3 protein. Among about 740,000 distinct CDR3 sequences listed, about 33% were seen once. The sequences come from cultured PBMCs, collected from culture after CMV antigen stimulation. This receptor was identified in a human donor in good health (CMV status not recorded). Some clones in this sample may be carry-over from other donors' samples. The J gene is TRBJ2-3, the V gene TRBV11-2; tentatively, D is TRBD2 (6 bases). This CDR3 reads CASSLGDSFTDTQYF. CDR3 DNA: TGTGCCAGCAGCTTAGGGGACTCTTTCACAGATACGCAGTATTTT.